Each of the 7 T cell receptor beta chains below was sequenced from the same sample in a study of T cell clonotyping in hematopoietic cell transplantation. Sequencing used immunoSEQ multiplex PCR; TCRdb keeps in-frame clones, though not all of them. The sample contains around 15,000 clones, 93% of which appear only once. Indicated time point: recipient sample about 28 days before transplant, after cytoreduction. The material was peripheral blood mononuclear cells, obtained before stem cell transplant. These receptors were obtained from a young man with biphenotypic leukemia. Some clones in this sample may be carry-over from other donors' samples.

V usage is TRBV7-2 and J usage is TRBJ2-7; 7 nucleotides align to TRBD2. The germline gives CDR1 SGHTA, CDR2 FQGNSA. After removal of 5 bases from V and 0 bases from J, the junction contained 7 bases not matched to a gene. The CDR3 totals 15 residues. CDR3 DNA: TGTGCCAGCAGCCGCGGGACTAAGGACTCCTACGAGCAGTACTTC. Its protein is CASSRGTKDSYEQYF.

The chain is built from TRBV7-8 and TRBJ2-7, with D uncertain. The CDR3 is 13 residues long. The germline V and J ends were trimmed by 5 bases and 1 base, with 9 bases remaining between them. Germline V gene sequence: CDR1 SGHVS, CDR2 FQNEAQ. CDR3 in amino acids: CASSLGPSYEQYF. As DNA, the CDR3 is TGTGCCAGCAGCCTCGGACCGTCCTACGAGCAGTACTTC.

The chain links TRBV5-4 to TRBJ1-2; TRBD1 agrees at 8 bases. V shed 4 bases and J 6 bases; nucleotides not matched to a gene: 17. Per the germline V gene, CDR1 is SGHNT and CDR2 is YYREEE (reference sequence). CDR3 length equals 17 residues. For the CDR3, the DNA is TGTGCCAGCAGCGTGGGGGCAATAGGACAGGGAGTTGATGGCTACACCTTC. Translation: CASSVGAIGQGVDGYTF.

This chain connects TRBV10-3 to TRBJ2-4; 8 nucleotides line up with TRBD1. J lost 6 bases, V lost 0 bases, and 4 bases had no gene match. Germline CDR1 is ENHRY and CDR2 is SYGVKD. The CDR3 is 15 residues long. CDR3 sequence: CAISESRDRLNIQYF. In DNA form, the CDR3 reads TGTGCCATCAGTGAGTCGCGGGACAGGTTAAACATTCAGTACTTC.

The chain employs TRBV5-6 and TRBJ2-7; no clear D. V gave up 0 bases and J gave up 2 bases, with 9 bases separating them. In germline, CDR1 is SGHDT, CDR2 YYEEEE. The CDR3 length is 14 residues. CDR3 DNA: TGTGCCAGCAGCTTGGGAAGGTCCCCCTACGAGCAGTACTTC. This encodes CASSLGRSPYEQYF.

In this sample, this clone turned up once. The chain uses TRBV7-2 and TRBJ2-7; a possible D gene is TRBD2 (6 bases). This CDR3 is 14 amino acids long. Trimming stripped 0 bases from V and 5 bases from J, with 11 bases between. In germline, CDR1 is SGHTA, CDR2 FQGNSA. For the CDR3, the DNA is TGTGCCAGCAGCTTAGCGGCGGGGAACAACGAGCAGTACTTC. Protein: CASSLAAGNNEQYF.

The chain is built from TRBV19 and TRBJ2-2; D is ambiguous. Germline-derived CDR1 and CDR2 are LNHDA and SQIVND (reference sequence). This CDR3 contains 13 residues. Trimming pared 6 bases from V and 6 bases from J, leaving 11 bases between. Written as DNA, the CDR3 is TGTGCCAGTAGAGGGTTTGGACCCGGGGAGCTGTTTTTT. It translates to CASRGFGPGELFF.